The 3 T cell receptor beta chains below were found in one sample sequenced in a study of blood T cell repertoires in COVID-19. Libraries were prepared by immunoSEQ multiplex PCR; TCRdb keeps only in-frame clonotypes and omits some of them. This table holds over 250,000 clones, 89% found once. Specimen: PBMCs or T cells enriched from blood (not recorded which). The source is a woman aged 55-69 years who had recovered from COVID-19.

This rearrangement joins TRBV9 to TRBJ2-5, with 7 positions matching TRBD2. V lost 0 bases to trimming and J lost 4 bases; unmatched junction nucleotides: 6. Looked up from germline, CDR1 is SGDLS and CDR2 is YYNGEE. The CDR3 has 15 amino acids. The CDR3 bases are TGTGCCAGCAGCGTAGAGGGAGGGGTAGGAGAGACCCAGTACTTC. Protein product: CASSVEGGVGETQYF.

CDR3 sequence reads: CASSISNRGRGGNTIYF. The CDR3 DNA is TGTGCCAGTAGTATCTCAAACAGGGGGAGGGGAGGAAACACCATATATTTT. The J gene is TRBJ1-3, the V gene TRBV19; 8 positions match TRBD1. The V and J ends lost 3 bases and 4 bases, in that order; junction bases with no gene match: 11. Germline CDR1 is LNHDA and CDR2 is SQIVND (reference sequence). The CDR3 has 17 residues.

The J gene is TRBJ1-2, the V gene TRBV12-3 or TRBV12-4; D is undetermined. Trimming took off 3 bases at V and 8 bases at J, with 10 bases between the two ends. This CDR3 spans 12 amino acids. DNA for the CDR3: TGTGCCAGCAGTTTCTCCCCCCGGGGCTACACCTTC. It encodes CASSFSPRGYTF.